This record covers a single T cell receptor (beta chain). This record belongs to a study of blood T cell repertoires in COVID-19. Per the germline V gene, CDR1 is SGHAT and CDR2 is FQNNGV. Trimming left V 1 base short and J 8 bases short, with 21 bases between. The CDR3 totals 17 residues. Sequenced by immunoSEQ multiplex PCR; TCRdb stores in-frame clones only, minus some. The table records under 450,000 clones, roughly 87% of them present only once. The sequenced sample was PBMCs or T cells enriched from blood (not recorded which). This sequence joins TRBV11-2 and TRBJ2-1, with a possible D match to TRBD2 (5 bases). This TCR came from a woman in her 30s who had recovered from COVID-19. CDR3 loop: CASSLAASRLRAYEQFF. The CDR3 DNA sequence: TGTGCCAGCAGCTTAGCCGCATCCAGGTTGCGGGCCTATGAGCAGTTCTTC.